This T cell receptor (beta chain) was profiled in a study of blood T cell repertoires in COVID-19 (TCRdb year 2020). Some background on the complete study: Collaborator samples came from the United States, Italy and Spain and covered acute and convalescent phases of COVID-19. Samples were obtained from the ongoing ImmuneRACE study (first 160 participants) and from about 1,300 subjects provided by 6 global collaborators. The sample metadata nearly always contained a de-identified subject ID, COVID-19 status, age in years and sex. Where available, HLA class I and class II types were obtained from metadata supplied by the sample provider rather than from assay-based typing. Deeply sampled blood TCRbeta repertoires from subjects exposed to, actively infected with, or recovered from COVID-19 were included in the dataset. The material from the prospective study consisted of cDNA or gDNA derived from T cells, B-cell-depleted T cells, or PBMCs. The repertoires were released in a freely available public database meant as a resource for research on the immune response to SARS-CoV-2.

Trimming removed 1 base from V and 6 bases from J, leaving 6 bases between the germline ends. The CDR3 has 12 amino acids, counting the end cysteine and phenylalanine. Solely the CDR3 DNA is kept, with 36 bases framed from the first base. CDR1 and CDR2 are drawn from the germline V gene: WSHSY, SAAADI. As to this clone: This clone's antigen is unknown. The input lacks base qualities; no much larger clone sits a single base away.

TCRbeta CDR3 regions were amplified from genomic DNA using the immunoSEQ Assay, a bias-controlled multiplex PCR. Concerning the study's data processing: The number of nucleated cells in each sample was estimated from the amplification of reference gene primers within the assay. Sequence reads were collapsed and filtered to measure the absolute abundance of every unique TCRbeta CDR3 rearrangement. For each sample, productive Simpson clonality was calculated by taking the square root of Simpson's diversity index across productive rearrangements. TCRdb took over this immuneACCESS table, retaining in-frame rearrangements with V and J assigned. Such tables are incomplete; in checked studies, under half of the missing clones stem from an unresolved V gene, and the remainder is unexplained. V and J calls and clone size follow that table, whereas D and trimming were derived from the DNA. This sample holds 100,000 to 150,000 clones; around 89% were observed only once. Roughly 18% of the sample rests with the top ten.

Collaborating institutions collected whole blood in K2EDTA tubes following their own protocols. For TCRbeta analysis, collaborator samples were shipped as frozen whole blood, as isolated PBMCs, or as DNA extracted from either sample type. The paper as a whole reports these results and caveats: The amount of clinical and demographic metadata varied by source and participant and was provided uncurated.

The source is a man aged 50 or older with active or convalescent COVID-19. Sequenced: peripheral blood. The sequence links TRBV10-2 to TRBJ1-2, with an unclear D gene assignment. The nucleotide sequence reads TGCGCCAGCAGTGAGTTTATCCATGGCTACACCTTC. The translation is CASSEFIHGYTF.